Listed here are 28 T cell receptor beta chains from one sample, sequenced in a study of T cell responses to AZD1222 COVID-19 vaccine. Profiling relied on immunoSEQ multiplex PCR, and the TCRdb table lists in-frame clones only, not all of them. This table has tens of thousands of clones, about 91% appearing once. The specimen was peripheral blood, collected on day 0 of AZD1222 vaccination. The receptor source for this set is an adult in good health.

The chain uses TRBV6-2 or TRBV6-3 and TRBJ2-2; 11 bases are shared with TRBD1. The CDR3 length is 15 residues. Germline V gene sequence: CDR1 MNHEY, CDR2 SVGEGT. The trim removed 5 bases at V and 5 bases at J, leaving 4 bases unmatched. CDR3 DNA: TGTGCCAGCAGTCGGACAGGGGGCTATACCGGGGAGCTGTTTTTT. Its translation: CASSRTGGYTGELFF.

The chain combines TRBV29-1 with TRBJ1-1, with D maybe TRBD1 (5 bases). V was pared by 3 bases and J by 2 bases, with 13 bases between. CDR3 length: 14 amino acids. The germline CDR1 and CDR2 sequences are SQVTM and ANQGSEA. The CDR3 protein is CSVEGTGSNTEAFF. DNA of the CDR3: TGCAGCGTTGAGGGCACAGGCTCCAACACTGAAGCTTTCTTT.

J is TRBJ1-5 and V is TRBV19; maybe TRBD1 (5 bases). V lost 5 bases, J lost 3 bases, and 14 bases lay in between. The CDR3 length is 15 residues. CDR1 and CDR2 from the germline V gene are LNHDA and SQIVND (reference sequence). The CDR3 protein is CASSFRWGTNQPQHF. The CDR3 bases are TGTGCCAGTAGTTTCCGATGGGGGACCAATCAGCCCCAGCATTTT. The whole variable domain, filled in from reference TRBV19 and TRBJ1-5, reads DGGITQSPKYLFRKEGQNVTLSCEQNLNHDAMYWYRQDPGQGLRLIYYSQIVNDFQKGDIAEGYSVSREKKESFPLTVTSAQKNPTAFYLCASSFRWGTNQPQHFGDGTRLSIL.

The chain has TRBV3-1 (or the pseudogene TRBV3-2) and TRBJ1-1, with D maybe TRBD1 (5 bases). Germline CDR1 reads LGHDT; CDR2 reads YNNKEL (reference sequence). V gave up 1 base and J gave up 5 bases, with 17 bases separating them. The CDR3 has 16 residues. The CDR3 here is CASSQVLLGRGTEAFF. The DNA for the CDR3 is TGTGCCAGCAGCCAAGTCCTTTTGGGGCGCGGGACTGAAGCTTTCTTT.

CDR3 loop: CATSALQGTGGNEQFF. DNA of the CDR3: TGTGCCACCAGTGCCCTCCAGGGGACAGGGGGCAATGAGCAGTTCTTC. This chain joins TRBV24-1 and TRBJ2-1, with 11 nucleotides matching TRBD1. The CDR3 runs 16 residues. Germline V gene data show CDR1 as KGHDR and CDR2 as SFDVKD. The V segment lost 5 bases and the J segment 6 bases; nucleotides outside the gene matches: 8.

A single count supports this clone. The chain is built from TRBV9 and TRBJ1-4; 7 bases are shared with TRBD1. Unmatched junction bases numbered 12, after V lost 5 bases and J lost 8 bases. From germline, CDR1 is SGDLS and CDR2 YYNGEE. CDR3 length equals 15 residues. CDR3: CASSTLSGGGEKLFF. The CDR3 DNA sequence: TGTGCCAGCAGTACCCTTTCAGGGGGTGGCGAAAAACTGTTTTTT.

The chain is built from TRBV5-4 and TRBJ1-1; D is unresolved. CDR1 and CDR2 (germline): SGHNT, YYREEE (reference sequence). The CDR3 is made up of 14 amino acids. V lost 4 bases and J 1 base, leaving 11 bases between the germline ends. DNA of the CDR3: TGTGCCAGCAGCGAACCCGGGAAGAACACTGAAGCTTTCTTT. Protein: CASSEPGKNTEAFF.

This rearrangement joins TRBV25-1 to TRBJ1-5, with 8 bases lining up with TRBD1. Per the germline V gene, CDR1 is MGHDK and CDR2 is SYGVNS. With V trimmed by 3 bases and J by 3 bases, 7 bases remained unmatched. The CDR3 has 16 amino acids. The chain's CDR3 is CASSEKGTGYNQPQHF. Written as DNA, the CDR3 is TGTGCCAGCAGTGAGAAGGGGACAGGATACAATCAGCCCCAGCATTTT. The variable domain in full, with the rest retrieved from reference TRBV25-1 and TRBJ1-5, is EADIYQTPRYLVIGTGKKITLECSQTMGHDKMYWYQQDPGMELHLIHYSYGVNSTEKGDLSSESTVSRIRTEHFPLTLESARPSHTSQYLCASSEKGTGYNQPQHFGDGTRLSIL.

V and J are TRBV7-3 and TRBJ1-2, with 8 bases aligning to TRBD1. CDR3 length equals 13 residues. In germline, CDR1 is SGHTA, CDR2 FQGTGA. After removal of 4 bases from V and 7 bases from J, the junction contained 5 bases not matched to a gene. The CDR3 DNA sequence: TGTGCCAGCAGCTATGGGACAGGCTCTGGCTACACCTTC. It yields the protein CASSYGTGSGYTF. Complete variable domain (other parts from reference TRBV7-3 and TRBJ1-2): GAGVSQTPSNKVTEKGKYVELRCDPISGHTALYWYRQSLGQGPEFLIYFQGTGAADDSGLPNDRFFAVRPEGSVSTLKIQRTERGDSAVYLCASSYGTGSGYTFGSGTRLTVV.

The gene calls are TRBV24-1 and TRBJ2-5; D remains unclear. CDR3 size: 15 residues. Germline CDR1 KGHDR, CDR2 SFDVKD. V lost 5 bases, J lost 5 bases, and 17 bases lay in between. The CDR3 DNA is TGTGCCACCAGTGCCTACCGGGTCCTAAGGGAGACCCAGTACTTC. This encodes CATSAYRVLRETQYF.

This clone was observed a single time. The genes are TRBV7-9 and TRBJ2-5; no firm D call. The CDR3 runs to 13 residues. CDR1 is SEHNR and CDR2 is FQNEAQ in the germline V gene (reference sequence). Trimming cost V 5 bases and J 4 bases, with 11 bases left between them. This chain's CDR3 is CASSKGLGETQYF. In DNA, the CDR3 is TGTGCCAGCAGCAAAGGCCTCGGAGAGACCCAGTACTTC.

The rearrangement joins TRBV21-1 to TRBJ2-1. TRBV21-1 is designated a pseudogene. The CDR3 extends over 14 amino acids. For the CDR3, the DNA is TGTGCCAGCAGCTCACGGGCGCCCCACAATGAGCAGTTCTTC. Translation gives CASSSRAPHNEQFF.

The rearrangement joins TRBV27 to TRBJ1-2, with a weak D call TRBD1 (5 bases). In germline, CDR1 is MNHEY, CDR2 SMNVEV (reference sequence). Trimming took off 4 bases at V and 5 bases at J, with 14 bases between the two ends. CDR3 length: 14 amino acids. The chain's CDR3 is CASSSLSRQYGYTF. The CDR3, as DNA: TGTGCCAGCAGTTCCCTATCACGACAGTATGGCTACACCTTC.

This chain joins TRBV28 and TRBJ1-2; D is perhaps TRBD1 (5 bases). This CDR3 is built from 15 residues. V dropped 4 bases and J dropped 2 bases, with 14 bases sitting between them. Germline V gives CDR1 MDHEN, CDR2 SYDVKM. CDR3 in amino acids: CASSSSRGGNYGYTF. CDR3 DNA: TGTGCCAGCAGTTCTTCTCGGGGGGGGAACTATGGCTACACCTTC.

The chain has TRBV12-3 or TRBV12-4 and TRBJ1-1; no firm D call. V shed 8 bases and J shed 4 bases, with 11 bases lying between them. This CDR3 contains 12 residues. In nucleotides, the CDR3 is TGTGCCAGCTTTAGGGAGGGCACTGAAGCTTTCTTT. It yields the protein CASFREGTEAFF.

The chain uses TRBV6-1 and TRBJ1-2; no clear D. The CDR3 sequence is 13 residues long. Per the germline V gene, CDR1 is MNHNS and CDR2 is SASEGT. The V gene lost 2 bases and the J gene lost 5 bases, with 9 bases spanning the gap. The CDR3 coding sequence is TGTGCCAGCAGTGAATCCAGCCTGTATGGCTACACCTTC. It encodes CASSESSLYGYTF.

This chain joins TRBV5-6 and TRBJ2-1, with D perhaps TRBD2 (5 bases). Trimming left V 0 bases short and J 5 bases short, with 18 bases between. Per germline, CDR1 SGHDT and CDR2 YYEEEE. This CDR3 is built from 17 residues. The CDR3: CASSLAEGFPRHNEQFF. CDR3 DNA sequence: TGTGCCAGCAGCTTGGCCGAGGGTTTTCCCCGCCACAATGAGCAGTTCTTC. Complete variable domain (other parts from reference TRBV5-6 and TRBJ2-1): DAGVTQSPTHLIKTRGQQVTLRCSPKSGHDTVSWYQQALGQGPQFIFQYYEEEERQRGNFPDRFSGHQFPNYSSELNVNALLLGDSALYLCASSLAEGFPRHNEQFFGPGTRLTVL.

The chain combines TRBV7-9 with TRBJ2-1, with D possibly being TRBD2 (6 bases). Deletions cut 1 base from V and 7 bases from J, with 20 bases between. Looked up from germline, CDR1 is SEHNR and CDR2 is FQNEAQ (reference sequence). The CDR3 totals 17 residues. The CDR3 nucleotides are TGTGCCAGCAGCTTAGGAGGGGCGGTCGGGGAGGTTAATGAGCAGTTCTTC. The encoded protein is CASSLGGAVGEVNEQFF.

The chain employs TRBV6-2 or TRBV6-3 and TRBJ2-7; D is undetermined. Germline values: CDR1 MNHEY, CDR2 SVGEGT. The CDR3 runs 13 residues. Trimming took 2 bases from V and 0 from J, leaving 5 bases between them. The CDR3 is CASSYQTSYEQYF. DNA of the CDR3: TGTGCCAGCAGTTACCAAACCTCCTACGAGCAGTACTTC.

For the CDR3, the DNA is TGTGCCAGCTGGTCCGATGGAAACACCATATATTTT. Translation: CASWSDGNTIYF. The gene calls are TRBV6-5 and TRBJ1-3; D unresolved. CDR3 length: 12 residues. Germline CDR1 and CDR2: MNHEY and SVGAGI. V lost 8 bases to trimming and J lost 3 bases, with 8 bases between them.

The chain links TRBV29-1 to TRBJ2-6; 10 positions agree with TRBD1. V lost 4 bases, J lost 0 bases, and 9 bases stayed unmatched. The germline V gene encodes CDR1 SQVTM and CDR2 ANQGSEA. CDR3 size: 18 residues. CDR3 sequence reads: CSVASGTGALSGANVLTF. The CDR3 coding sequence is TGCAGCGTTGCCTCCGGGACAGGGGCTCTCTCTGGGGCCAACGTCCTGACTTTC.

The V and J genes are TRBV4-3 and TRBJ1-5, with unresolved D. V was pared by 0 bases and J by 0 bases, with 6 bases between. The germline CDR1 and CDR2 sequences are LGHNA and YSLEER. CDR3 size: 15 residues. The CDR3, as DNA: TGCGCCAGCAGCCAAGATAACCTTAGCAATCAGCCCCAGCATTTT. This gives the protein CASSQDNLSNQPQHF.

This clone was counted once. The chain has TRBV5-4 and TRBJ1-1, with unresolved D. CDR3 size: 14 residues. Germline V gene sequence: CDR1 SGHNT, CDR2 YYREEE (reference sequence). Trimming removed 4 bases from V and 4 bases from J, with 14 bases in between. CDR3 sequence (DNA): TGTGCCAGCAGCGCCAGACTTGGGGTCACTGAAGCTTTCTTT. Amino acids: CASSARLGVTEAFF.

The chain carries TRBV6-5 and TRBJ2-7; TRBD1 aligns across 7 bases. Germline lookup yields CDR1 MNHEY and CDR2 SVGAGI. The CDR3 sequence is 14 residues long. V lost 6 bases, J lost 2 bases, and 7 bases stayed unmatched. The CDR3 coding sequence is TGTGCCAGCAGCGTAAACCAGGGGGCCTACGAGCAGTACTTC. This sequence encodes CASSVNQGAYEQYF.

This chain links TRBV25-1 with TRBJ2-3; TRBD1 agrees at 7 bases. CDR1 is MGHDK, CDR2 SYGVNS, per germline. The J segment lost 4 bases and the V segment lost 4 bases, leaving 2 bases of the junction unmatched. CDR3 length: 13 amino acids. The CDR3 DNA sequence: TGTGCCAGCAGTGGTGGGACAGCAGATACGCAGTATTTT. This gives the protein CASSGGTADTQYF.

This sequence joins TRBV6-1 and TRBJ2-1, with 10 bases fitting TRBD1. CDR3 length: 16 residues. The germline V gene has CDR1 MNHNS and CDR2 SASEGT. Unmatched junction bases numbered 7, after V lost 0 bases and J lost 8 bases. The CDR3 DNA reads TGTGCCAGCAGTGAAGCCTGGACAGGGGGTGTCGATGAGCAGTTCTTC. As protein: CASSEAWTGGVDEQFF.

The rearrangement joins TRBV19 to TRBJ2-2; D remains ambiguous. The germline gives CDR1 LNHDA, CDR2 SQIVND (reference sequence). This CDR3 comprises 14 residues. Trimming left V 8 bases short and J 4 bases short, with 14 bases between. Here the CDR3 DNA reads TGTGCCAGTCATCCGCAGCTTCTCACCGGGGAGCTGTTTTTT. Encoded protein: CASHPQLLTGELFF.

This chain connects TRBV4-1 to TRBJ2-6; 9 nucleotides agree with TRBD1. Per germline, CDR1 MGHRA and CDR2 YSYEKL. The CDR3 spans 19 residues. Trimming took 0 bases from V and 0 from J; bases not matched to a gene: 6. The CDR3 bases are TGCGCCAGCAGCCAAGAGCGGACAGGGGAGTACTCTGGGGCCAACGTCCTGACTTTC. Translating gives CASSQERTGEYSGANVLTF.